The 22 T cell receptor beta chains listed next were all sequenced from one sample in a study of cytomegalovirus exposure and HLA in healthy donors. The PCR contained 60 Vbeta and 13 Jbeta primers. Sequencing was performed with immunoSEQ multiplex PCR; in TCRdb, only in-frame clones are kept and a portion is missing. This sample carries about 200,000 clones, 75% to 85% of them seen once, and the ten largest clones take 1.4%. Sequences were obtained from PBMCs. These TCRs come from a girl aged 10 to 17 in good health and CMV-seronegative.

The chain recombines TRBV7-6 with TRBJ2-2; no definite D call. This CDR3 region has 14 residues. The V and J ends lost 1 base and 1 base respectively, with 4 bases between them. Germline V gene lookup returns CDR1 SGHVS and CDR2 FNYEAQ. The CDR3 coding sequence is TGTGCCAGCAGCTTAGGACAGAACACCGGGGAGCTGTTTTTT. Protein product: CASSLGQNTGELFF.

V is TRBV2 and J is TRBJ1-2; D is perhaps TRBD1 (5 bases). V was clipped by 5 bases and J by 5 bases, with 12 bases between them. CDR1 is SNHLY and CDR2 is FYNNEI in the germline V gene. This CDR3 has 13 amino acids. The CDR3 protein is CASSPGIPYGYTF. The DNA of the CDR3 is TGTGCCAGCAGTCCAGGGATCCCTTATGGCTACACCTTC.

This rearrangement joins TRBV30 to TRBJ1-6; 7 bases map to TRBD1. Germline CDR1 is GTSNPN and CDR2 is SVGIG (reference sequence). J lost 9 bases, V lost 4 bases, and 9 bases had no gene match. The CDR3 has 14 residues. CDR3 nucleotide sequence: TGTGCCTGGACGGTCGGGGCAGGGGGTTCACCCCTCCACTTT. Protein product: CAWTVGAGGSPLHF.

The chain uses TRBV27 and TRBJ2-1; 16 bases match TRBD2. The CDR3 extends over 19 amino acids. Germline loops: CDR1 MNHEY, CDR2 SMNVEV (reference sequence). With 5 bases clipped from V and 3 bases from J, the junction kept 10 bases outside the gene matches. CDR3 sequence: CASSPGLAGGPQIYNEQFF. The CDR3 DNA is TGTGCCAGCAGTCCGGGACTAGCGGGGGGGCCGCAGATCTACAATGAGCAGTTCTTC.

This clone appeared a few times. The rearrangement joins TRBV4-1 to TRBJ1-2, with D perhaps matching TRBD1 (6 bases). Germline lookup yields CDR1 MGHRA and CDR2 YSYEKL. The CDR3 covers 15 residues. Trimming took off 0 bases at V and 2 bases at J, with 10 bases between the two ends. The CDR3 region is CASSQDAGENYGYTF. The CDR3 coding sequence is TGCGCCAGCAGCCAAGATGCAGGGGAGAACTATGGCTACACCTTC.

The V and J genes are TRBV7-3 and TRBJ1-6, with D maybe TRBD1 (6 bases). Per the germline V gene, CDR1 is SGHTA and CDR2 is FQGTGA. The ends were cut back, 5 bases at V and 4 bases at J, with 9 bases in the middle. The CDR3 runs to 14 residues. CDR3 sequence reads: CASSIGQYNSPLHF. The CDR3 bases are TGTGCCAGCAGCATAGGACAGTATAATTCACCCCTCCACTTT.

V and J are TRBV6-1 and TRBJ1-1; no clear D. This CDR3 comprises 12 residues. CDR1 and CDR2 (germline): MNHNS, SASEGT. V was trimmed by 7 bases and J by 7 bases, leaving 13 bases between them. The DNA for the CDR3 is TGTGCCAGCAATGGGAGAAAGATTGAAGCTTTCTTT. Translated, it gives CASNGRKIEAFF.

CDR3 sequence reads: CAWSPGGARGNQPQHF. CDR3 sequence (DNA): TGTGCCTGGAGCCCTGGGGGGGCCAGGGGCAATCAGCCCCAGCATTTT. The genes are TRBV30 and TRBJ1-5, with D possibly being TRBD1 (6 bases). From germline, CDR1 is GTSNPN and CDR2 SVGIG (reference sequence). V was trimmed by 3 bases and J by 2 bases, leaving 17 bases between them. This CDR3 is 16 amino acids long.

Comment on this clone: This sample also contains other DNA sequences that code for the same CDR3. The chain recombines TRBV30 with TRBJ1-1; D might be TRBD1 (5 bases). Trimming took 1 base from V and 0 from J, leaving 6 bases between them. Germline CDR1 GTSNPN, CDR2 SVGIG (reference sequence). The length of the CDR3 is 13 residues. CDR3 loop: CAWSGQMNTEAFF. Here the CDR3 DNA reads TGTGCCTGGAGTGGACAGATGAACACTGAAGCTTTCTTT.

V usage is TRBV30 and J usage is TRBJ1-5; D uncertain. The CDR3 runs 16 residues. The germline CDR1 and CDR2 sequences are GTSNPN and SVGIG (reference sequence). V was shortened by 6 bases and J by 0 bases, with 18 bases between the two germline ends. The CDR3 here is CACTLEGHNSNQPQHF. The CDR3, as DNA: TGTGCCTGCACCCTGGAGGGCCATAATAGCAATCAGCCCCAGCATTTT.

The genes are TRBV5-1 and TRBJ2-2; D might be TRBD2 (7 bases). CDR3 length: 16 residues. Per the germline V gene, CDR1 is SGHRS and CDR2 is YFSETQ. The V gene lost 1 base and the J gene lost 3 bases, with 13 bases spanning the gap. CDR3 residues: CASSLWGGADTGELFF. DNA of the CDR3: TGCGCCAGCAGCTTGTGGGGGGGGGCCGACACCGGGGAGCTGTTTTTT.

Of note for this clone: The final CDR3 position lacks the conserved phenylalanine or tryptophan, pointing to a likely read error. The J gene is TRBJ1-2, the V gene TRBV10-2; no clear D gene. Germline CDR1 WSHSY, CDR2 SAAADI. The CDR3 sequence is 17 residues long. The V gene lost 4 bases and the J gene lost 2 bases, with 20 bases spanning the gap. The CDR3 region is CASSVASSLGENYGYTL. In nucleotides, the CDR3 is TGCGCCAGCAGTGTTGCGTCTAGTCTCGGGGAGAACTATGGCTACACCCTC.

The CDR3 spells CASSATLGRAEQYF. For the CDR3, the DNA is TGTGCCAGTAGTGCTACCTTAGGGAGGGCTGAGCAGTACTTC. V gene TRBV19 combines with J gene TRBJ2-7, with 7 bases aligning to TRBD2. The germline gives CDR1 LNHDA, CDR2 SQIVND (reference sequence). CDR3 length: 14 amino acids. V gave up 5 bases and J gave up 7 bases; unmatched junction bases: 11.

The chain links TRBV28 to TRBJ1-1, with a weak D call TRBD1 (6 bases). The CDR3 length is 13 residues. V lost 4 bases and J 2 bases, leaving 8 bases between the germline ends. Germline CDR1 reads MDHEN; CDR2 reads SYDVKM. The CDR3 DNA sequence: TGTGCCAGCAGTTGGGACACTAACACTGAAGCTTTCTTT. It codes for CASSWDTNTEAFF.

The rearrangement joins TRBV6-5 to TRBJ1-5; D unclear. The V and J ends lost 4 bases and 1 base respectively, with 11 bases between them. The CDR3 length is 15 residues. CDR1 is MNHEY and CDR2 is SVGAGI in the germline V gene. CDR3 sequence reads: CASSSMAGSNQPQHF. In DNA, the CDR3 is TGTGCCAGCAGTTCCATGGCGGGGAGCAATCAGCCCCAGCATTTT.

The gene calls are TRBV7-6 and TRBJ1-2, with TRBD1 as a possible D gene (5 bases). V dropped 3 bases and J dropped 5 bases, with 28 bases sitting between them. From germline, CDR1 is SGHVS and CDR2 FNYEAQ. There are 19 residues in the CDR3. The CDR3 loop reads CASSFFPGPNPDYKYGYTF. The CDR3 region has the DNA TGTGCCAGCAGCTTCTTTCCGGGACCGAACCCGGACTACAAATATGGCTACACCTTC.

The V call is TRBV5-1, the J call TRBJ2-7; D may be TRBD2 (5 bases). Germline V gene lookup returns CDR1 SGHRS and CDR2 YFSETQ. Trimming left V 3 bases short and J 3 bases short, with 10 bases between. CDR3 size: 13 residues. The CDR3 here is CASSWGADYEQYF. The CDR3 nucleotides read TGCGCCAGCAGCTGGGGAGCCGACTACGAGCAGTACTTC.

The chain joins TRBV5-6 to TRBJ2-7; 8 bases are shared with TRBD1. Per germline, CDR1 SGHDT and CDR2 YYEEEE. The V gene end was trimmed by 2 bases and the J gene end by 4 bases; junction bases not matched to a gene: 2. The CDR3 runs to 13 residues. CDR3 loop: CASSFRTGYEQYF. CDR3 in DNA: TGTGCCAGCAGCTTTCGGACAGGGTACGAGCAGTACTTC.

This clone has a handful of counts. The chain couples TRBV6-6 to TRBJ2-7, with TRBD2 matching over 12 bases. The CDR3 is 15 residues long. The V segment lost 6 bases and the J segment 2 bases; nucleotides outside the gene matches: 5. From germline, CDR1 is MNHNY and CDR2 SVGAGI (reference sequence). The CDR3 DNA is TGTGCCAGCAGCCCACTAGCGGGAGGCCCCTACGAGCAGTACTTC. The encoded protein is CASSPLAGGPYEQYF.

This chain connects TRBV6-5 to TRBJ1-1, with D tentatively TRBD1 (6 bases). The V gene lost 2 bases and the J gene lost 1 base, with 14 bases spanning the gap. CDR1 is MNHEY, CDR2 SVGAGI, per germline. CDR3 length equals 16 residues. The CDR3 sequence is CASSYGGSFRNTEAFF. In DNA form, the CDR3 reads TGTGCCAGCAGTTACGGGGGCTCTTTCCGGAACACTGAAGCTTTCTTT.

V usage is TRBV5-1 and J usage is TRBJ2-1; D possibly corresponds to TRBD1 (5 bases). Germline CDR1 and CDR2: SGHRS and YFSETQ. Trimming shortened V by 6 bases and J by 2 bases, and 15 bases separated the two germline ends. This CDR3 has 15 residues. The CDR3 nucleotides read TGCGCCAGCACCAACGAACCAGGGACCTACAATGAGCAGTTCTTC. Amino acid sequence: CASTNEPGTYNEQFF.

The chain links TRBV28 to TRBJ1-1; 9 positions agree with TRBD1. Looked up from germline, CDR1 is MDHEN and CDR2 is SYDVKM. The CDR3 has 14 residues. V trimming: 4 bases; J trimming: 4 bases; junction bases outside the gene matches: 4. CDR3 DNA: TGTGCCAGCAGTTCCTTGGACAGGGGCACTGAAGCTTTCTTT. Residues: CASSSLDRGTEAFF.